This T cell receptor beta chain stems from a study of blood T cell repertoires in COVID-19. Study-wide background: Spain, Italy and the United States supplied samples that represented acute and convalescent COVID-19. PBMCs, B-cell-depleted T cells, or T cells were the source of the cDNA or gDNA that made up the material.

Participants, roughly 18 to 90 years old, spanned approximately 25 US areas. Participants' own reports of clinical history determined their cohort assignment. Repertoires were generated with immunoSEQ multiplex PCR, while TCRdb's copy carries only in-frame clones and drops some. The sample comprises over 250,000 clones, about 85% of which are singletons, and about 3% rests with the top ten. CDR3 length: 14 amino acids. Germline V gives CDR1 MDHEN, CDR2 SYDVKM. Trimming at V came to 6 bases and at J to 5 bases, leaving 9 bases not matched to a gene. The chain combines TRBV28 with TRBJ1-2; 7 positions match TRBD1. Sequencing used PBMCs or T cells enriched from blood (not recorded which). This sequence originates from a woman aged 50 to 65 who had recovered from COVID-19. CDR3 bases: TGTGCCAGCAGAGAGGGGACAGTGATTTATGGCTACACCTTC. It translates to CASREGTVIYGYTF.